Shown below are 14 T cell receptor beta chains from a single sample sequenced in a study of blood T cells in healthy people across ages. Alongside a J-beta primer mix, a sample-barcoded 5' primer served in a second PCR lasting 7 to 11 cycles. TCRdb passed the 5' RACE reads through MiXCR, listing each CDR3 protein once. This repertoire shows 800,000 or so distinct CDR3 sequences, about 25% found once; its top ten account for more than 3%. This same sample was also part of a study on T cells of mothers and their children.

Specimen: blood. The receptors shown here come from a boy between 10 and 17 years old in good health.

This chain connects TRBV28 to TRBJ1-5, with TRBD1 matching 7 bases. The V segment lost 6 bases and the J segment 2 bases; nucleotides outside the gene matches: 10. This CDR3 is 16 amino acids long. The germline gives CDR1 MDHEN, CDR2 SYDVKM. In DNA, the CDR3 is TGTGCCAGCAGCCCATCCGCGGGGACAGGCAATCAGCCCCAGCATTTT. It translates to CASSPSAGTGNQPQHF.

Notes on this clonotype: One junction end disagrees with the germline gene, perhaps due to a read error. This chain connects TRBV12-3 or TRBV12-4 to TRBJ1-1, with D unclear. The CDR3 contains 12 residues. The CDR3 reads CASSFASTGAFF. CDR3 DNA: TGTGCCAGCAGTTTTGCGAGCACTGGAGCTTTCTTT.

This sequence joins TRBV12-3 or TRBV12-4 and TRBJ1-1, with no clear D. This CDR3 comprises 14 residues. Trimming removed 3 bases at V and 4 bases at J, with 12 bases between. Here the CDR3 DNA reads TGTGCCAGCAGTTTTTTCTCGGACGGCACTGAAGCTTTCTTT. Translation gives CASSFFSDGTEAFF.

This sequence joins TRBV29-1 and TRBJ2-5, with 14 bases that match TRBD2. The junction had 5 bases not matched to a gene; V was cut back by 4 bases and J by 1 base. Germline values: CDR1 SQVTM, CDR2 ANQGSEA. The CDR3 covers 16 residues. CDR3 DNA sequence: TGCAGCGTTGGGACTAGCGGGAGGTACCGCCAAGAGACCCAGTACTTC. Its translation: CSVGTSGRYRQETQYF.

This clonotype turned up a few times. The chain recombines TRBV4-3 with TRBJ1-1; D perhaps matches TRBD1 (5 bases). Trimming left V 3 bases short and J 0 bases short, with 8 bases between. The CDR3 consists of 14 residues. Germline CDR1 reads LGHNA; CDR2 reads YSLEER. DNA of the CDR3: TGCGCCAGCAGCCAGGAGACAGTGAACACTGAAGCTTTCTTT. Residues: CASSQETVNTEAFF.

Turning to this clonotype: An end of the junction differs from the germline gene, which may be a read error. V is TRBV28 and J is TRBJ2-5; 7 nucleotides line up with TRBD2. Germline CDR1 and CDR2: MDHEN and SYDVKM. The CDR3 runs 15 residues. CDR3 in DNA: TGTGCCAGCAGTTTCGGGGGGAAAGTGGGAGAGACCCAGTGCTTC. Translating it yields CASSFGGKVGETQCF.

The chain carries TRBV4-2 and TRBJ1-4; 8 bases match TRBD1. CDR1 LGHNA and CDR2 YNFKEQ come from the germline V gene. V shed 0 bases, J shed 7 bases, and the junction held 7 bases outside the gene matches. The CDR3 contains 16 residues. In DNA form, the CDR3 reads TGTGCCAGCAGCCAAGAGCCCGGGACAGGAGGTGAAAAACTGTTTTTT. Translated: CASSQEPGTGGEKLFF.

The chain uses TRBV11-2 and TRBJ1-3; a weak D match, TRBD1 (5 bases). Trimming took 7 bases from V and 1 from J, leaving 14 bases between them. Germline loops: CDR1 SGHAT, CDR2 FQNNGV. The CDR3 spans 15 residues. The CDR3 coding sequence is TGTGCCAGCATATCTCTAAAGGGGTCTGGAAACACCATATATTTT. It specifies CASISLKGSGNTIYF.

The sample holds a few counts of this clonotype. The chain is built from TRBV29-1 and TRBJ1-2; no firm D call. Germline-derived CDR1 and CDR2 are SQVTM and ANQGSEA. With 4 bases removed from V and 2 bases from J, the gap between germline ends came to 8 bases. CDR3 length: 12 amino acids. The CDR3, as DNA: TGCAGCGTTGCGACATCAAACTATGGCTACACCTTC. The encoded protein is CSVATSNYGYTF.

This clonotype was counted ten times or more. V gene TRBV4-2 combines with J gene TRBJ2-7; 7 bases agree with TRBD2. The CDR3 runs to 13 residues. Germline CDR1 reads LGHNA; CDR2 reads YNFKEQ. The trim removed 3 bases at V and 2 bases at J, leaving 1 base unmatched. The DNA for the CDR3 is TGTGCCAGCAGCCAGGGGGGGGCCTACGAGCAGTACTTC. Amino acids: CASSQGGAYEQYF.

The table lists this clonotype with a few counts. The rearrangement uses TRBV2 and TRBJ2-3, with 8 positions matching TRBD1. Germline V lookup: CDR1 SNHLY, CDR2 FYNNEI. This CDR3 comprises 14 residues. With V trimmed by 8 bases and J by 3 bases, 7 bases remained unmatched. CDR3 in DNA: TGTGCCAGCGAGACAGGGGATGGAACAGATACGCAGTATTTT. Amino acids: CASETGDGTDTQYF.

This clonotype was picked up a small number of times. V gene TRBV28 combines with J gene TRBJ2-3; 7 bases are a match to TRBD2. From germline, CDR1 is MDHEN and CDR2 SYDVKM. With 3 bases clipped from V and 0 bases from J, the junction kept 9 bases outside the gene matches. The CDR3 consists of 17 residues. The CDR3 sequence is CASSLGGGRTSTDTQYF. In DNA, the CDR3 is TGTGCCAGCAGTTTGGGGGGGGGACGAACTAGCACAGATACGCAGTATTTT.

This chain connects TRBV20-1 to TRBJ1-3, with TRBD1 matching 8 bases. This CDR3 is built from 14 residues. V gave up 4 bases and J gave up 3 bases; unmatched junction bases: 5. Per the germline V gene, CDR1 is DFQATT and CDR2 is SNEGSKA (reference sequence). CDR3 bases: TGCAGTGCTATCGGGACAGGCGGTGGAAACACCATATATTTT. Protein sequence: CSAIGTGGGNTIYF.

The chain recombines TRBV4-3 with TRBJ2-1, with 8 bases aligning to TRBD2. CDR3 length: 16 residues. After removal of 0 bases from V and 4 bases from J, the junction contained 5 bases not matched to a gene. The germline CDR1 and CDR2 sequences are LGHNA and YSLEER. The CDR3 nucleotides read TGCGCCAGCAGCCAAGACTGGCGGGAGGCTTACAATGAGCAGTTCTTC. This translates into CASSQDWREAYNEQFF.